Each of the 27 T cell receptor beta chains below was sequenced from the same sample in a study of cytomegalovirus exposure and HLA in healthy donors. The PCR was carried out with 60 Vbeta primers and 13 Jbeta primers. Using immunoSEQ multiplex PCR, the repertoire was profiled, and TCRdb retains in-frame clones only, with some absent. The profile shows 150,000 to 200,000 clones, 80% to 90% of them singletons. Specimen: PBMCs. The receptors stem from a woman in her late teens or twenties in good health and CMV-seropositive.

V and J are TRBV7-9 and TRBJ1-1; D is uncertain. This CDR3 region has 14 residues. The V gene lost 4 bases and the J gene lost 2 bases, with 11 bases spanning the gap. Germline V gene sequence: CDR1 SEHNR, CDR2 FQNEAQ (reference sequence). CDR3 amino acids: CASSYVQQNTEAFF. Written as DNA, the CDR3 is TGTGCCAGCAGCTACGTACAGCAAAACACTGAAGCTTTCTTT.

The chain links TRBV14 to TRBJ1-4; D is ambiguous. Between the trimmed V and J ends, which lost 2 bases and 3 bases, there was a span of 10 bases. There are 15 residues in the CDR3. CDR1 SGHDN and CDR2 FVKESK come from the germline V gene. CDR3 residues: CASSQPTGANEKLFF. The CDR3 DNA sequence: TGTGCCAGCAGCCAACCGACGGGTGCTAATGAAAAACTGTTTTTT.

This clone was recorded a few times. The chain is built from TRBV13 and TRBJ1-2; D may be TRBD1 (6 bases). The V and J ends lost 2 bases and 10 bases respectively, with 20 bases between them. Looked up from germline, CDR1 is PRHDT and CDR2 is FYEKMQ (reference sequence). This CDR3 is built from 15 residues. CDR3 in amino acids: CASSLTTDRDPDYTF. The CDR3 DNA follows: TGTGCCAGCAGCTTAACGACGGACAGAGATCCTGACTACACCTTC.

This clone was counted a single time. The chain couples TRBV5-1 to TRBJ2-1, with TRBD2 matching 8 bases. After removal of 1 base from V and 6 bases from J, the junction contained 9 bases not matched to a gene. The germline V gene has CDR1 SGHRS and CDR2 YFSETQ. The CDR3 consists of 16 residues. CDR3 DNA sequence: TGCGCCAGCAGCTTGTTCGAGCGGGGGCCAACCAATGAGCAGTTCTTC. Amino acids: CASSLFERGPTNEQFF.

The V and J genes are TRBV19 and TRBJ2-7; 7 bases map to TRBD1. This CDR3 comprises 15 residues. Germline V gene data show CDR1 as LNHDA and CDR2 as SQIVND (reference sequence). The junction had 8 bases not matched to a gene; V was cut back by 5 bases and J by 1 base. The CDR3 loop is CASSVDRVRSYEQYF. CDR3 bases: TGTGCCAGTAGTGTCGACAGGGTGCGGTCCTACGAGCAGTACTTC. Together with reference TRBV19 and TRBJ2-7, the CDR3 gives the full variable domain: DGGITQSPKYLFRKEGQNVTLSCEQNLNHDAMYWYRQDPGQGLRLIYYSQIVNDFQKGDIAEGYSVSREKKESFPLTVTSAQKNPTAFYLCASSVDRVRSYEQYFGPGTRLTVT.

The chain carries TRBV6-6 and TRBJ2-1; 11 positions agree with TRBD2. CDR1 MNHNY and CDR2 SVGAGI come from the germline V gene (reference sequence). The CDR3 has 15 amino acids. V shed 5 bases and J 12 bases; nucleotides not matched to a gene: 12. In nucleotides, the CDR3 is TGTGCCAGCAGTAACGGACTAGCGGGCGAGTTGGGGCAGTTCTTC. The encoded protein is CASSNGLAGELGQFF.

This chain links TRBV25-1 with TRBJ2-3; TRBD2 might be the D (5 bases). Germline loops: CDR1 MGHDK, CDR2 SYGVNS. The CDR3 spans 15 residues. Trimming pared 2 bases from V and 1 base from J, leaving 10 bases between. CDR3 DNA: TGTGCCAGCAGTGAACCGGGGTCCCGCACAGATACGCAGTATTTT. Residues: CASSEPGSRTDTQYF.

V and J are TRBV19 and TRBJ2-3, with D unresolved. Germline loops: CDR1 LNHDA, CDR2 SQIVND (reference sequence). Between the trimmed V and J ends, which lost 6 bases and 0 bases, there was a span of 10 bases. This CDR3 spans 14 amino acids. The CDR3 loop is CASRVGRSTDTQYF. The CDR3, as DNA: TGTGCCAGTAGGGTGGGCAGAAGCACAGATACGCAGTATTTT.

The J gene is TRBJ2-2, the V gene TRBV27, with TRBD1 matching 7 bases. The trim removed 3 bases at V and 6 bases at J, leaving 4 bases unmatched. CDR3 length equals 14 residues. Germline V gene sequence: CDR1 MNHEY, CDR2 SMNVEV (reference sequence). Here the CDR3 reads CASSLSGGAGELFF. DNA of the CDR3: TGTGCCAGCAGTTTGTCAGGGGGTGCCGGGGAGCTGTTTTTT.

This clone was observed a few times. V and J are TRBV7-6 and TRBJ2-2; no firm D call. The CDR3 consists of 17 residues. V lost 0 bases and J 6 bases, leaving 17 bases between the germline ends. The V gene's germline CDR1 is SGHVS and CDR2 FNYEAQ. This CDR3 is CASSLAYGSSEPGELFF. The CDR3 DNA follows: TGTGCCAGCAGCTTAGCGTATGGATCGTCGGAGCCCGGGGAGCTGTTTTTT.

The chain combines TRBV6-6 with TRBJ1-5; D call uncertain. V lost 6 bases and J 0 bases, leaving 6 bases between the germline ends. Germline values: CDR1 MNHNY, CDR2 SVGAGI (reference sequence). This CDR3 region has 13 residues. DNA for the CDR3: TGTGCCAGCAGCCCAGGTAGCAATCAGCCCCAGCATTTT. Its protein is CASSPGSNQPQHF.

This rearrangement joins TRBV11-3 to TRBJ2-5; D perhaps matches TRBD2 (6 bases). Trimming took off 4 bases at V and 1 base at J, with 10 bases between the two ends. Germline CDR1 is SGHNT and CDR2 is YENEEA. This CDR3 contains 14 residues. Here the CDR3 DNA reads TGTGCCAGCAGCTCGGCGGGACTCCAAGAGACCCAGTACTTC. This gives the protein CASSSAGLQETQYF.

The rearrangement uses TRBV6-5 and TRBJ2-7; 10 bases are a match to TRBD1. V gave up 9 bases and J gave up 7 bases; unmatched junction bases: 9. The germline V gene has CDR1 MNHEY and CDR2 SVGAGI. The CDR3 has 13 amino acids. Written as DNA, the CDR3 is TGTGCCAGTTGCCAGAGGGGACAGGGGGAGCAGTACTTC. It codes for CASCQRGQGEQYF.

The V gene is TRBV5-3, the J gene TRBJ1-5, with 11 bases matching TRBD1. TRBV5-3 counts as an open reading frame of uncertain function. The CDR3 is 18 amino acids. V lost 2 bases to trimming and J lost 5 bases; unmatched junction nucleotides: 12. Written as DNA, the CDR3 is TGTGCCAGAAGCTTAAACACGAGGGACAGGGGGATCTATCAGCCCCAGCATTTT. Translated: CARSLNTRDRGIYQPQHF.

J is TRBJ2-5 and V is TRBV7-6; tentatively, D is TRBD2 (5 bases). The CDR3 is made up of 16 amino acids. V shed 0 bases and J shed 1 base, with 12 bases lying between them. Germline CDR1 SGHVS, CDR2 FNYEAQ. CDR3 loop: CASSLANGGFQETQYF. The DNA for the CDR3 is TGTGCCAGCAGCTTAGCGAATGGAGGTTTCCAAGAGACCCAGTACTTC.

The V gene is TRBV7-2, the J gene TRBJ2-3, with TRBD2 identical over 8 bases. Germline assignment: CDR1 SGHTA and CDR2 FQGNSA. V shed 1 base, J shed 6 bases, and the junction held 6 bases outside the gene matches. The CDR3 has 15 amino acids. CDR3 amino acids: CASSLVRAGADTQYF. Written as DNA, the CDR3 is TGTGCCAGCAGCTTAGTACGAGCGGGGGCTGATACGCAGTATTTT.

This chain uses TRBV25-1 with TRBJ2-7; 11 bases map to TRBD1. The CDR3 consists of 13 residues. Germline V lookup: CDR1 MGHDK, CDR2 SYGVNS. V lost 10 bases to trimming and J lost 9 bases; unmatched junction nucleotides: 11. The CDR3 bases are TGTGCCACCACCGGGACAGGGGGTGTCGGGCAGTACTTC. Residues: CATTGTGGVGQYF.

V usage is TRBV19 and J usage is TRBJ1-1, with D possibly being TRBD1 (5 bases). This CDR3 region has 16 residues. Germline CDR1 LNHDA, CDR2 SQIVND (reference sequence). Deletions cut 3 bases from V and 1 base from J, with 15 bases between. The CDR3 DNA is TGTGCCAGTAGTATTCCTAACGCGGGGGGGAACACTGAAGCTTTCTTT. This translates into CASSIPNAGGNTEAFF.

The chain links TRBV12-2 to TRBJ1-5; the table assigns TRBD1, which was not confirmed against the DNA. TRBV12-2 represents a pseudogene. The CDR3 loop spans 18 amino acids. The CDR3 DNA sequence: TGTGCAAGTCGCTTAGCATCCCAAACAGGGTATAGCAATCAGCCCCAGCATTTT. It translates to CASRLASQTGYSNQPQHF.

V usage is TRBV7-8 and J usage is TRBJ2-3; perhaps TRBD2 as D (6 bases). Trimming stripped 1 base from V and 5 bases from J, with 13 bases between. Per germline, CDR1 SGHVS and CDR2 FQNEAQ. This CDR3 spans 15 amino acids. In DNA form, the CDR3 reads TGTGCCAGCAGCTTAGTTGCGGGGCTATTAGATACGCAGTATTTT. This gives the protein CASSLVAGLLDTQYF.

The chain recombines TRBV9 with TRBJ2-7; 9 bases are a match to TRBD1. CDR3 size: 15 residues. CDR1 SGDLS and CDR2 YYNGEE come from the germline V gene. V lost 5 bases and J lost 5; bases outside the gene matches: 11. The CDR3 spells CASSQGGTGQNEQYF. Here the CDR3 DNA reads TGTGCCAGCAGTCAAGGGGGGACAGGGCAGAACGAGCAGTACTTC.

This clone was detected once. The chain employs TRBV9 and TRBJ2-3; 8 nucleotides match TRBD2. Germline CDR1 and CDR2: SGDLS and YYNGEE. CDR3 length: 15 amino acids. The V and J ends lost 0 bases and 1 base, in that order; junction bases with no gene match: 1. The CDR3 sequence: CASSVGAGGTDTQYF. CDR3 bases: TGTGCCAGCAGCGTAGGAGCGGGGGGCACAGATACGCAGTATTTT.

The rearrangement joins TRBV7-3 to TRBJ2-3; 11 positions match TRBD2. J gave up 2 bases and V 4 bases, and 5 bases lay outside the gene matches. This CDR3 has 16 amino acids. The germline gives CDR1 SGHTA, CDR2 FQGTGA. CDR3 loop: CASSSVSGGVTDTQYF. In nucleotides, the CDR3 is TGTGCCAGCAGCTCGGTTAGCGGGGGGGTCACAGATACGCAGTATTTT.

A remark on this clone: At one boundary the junction diverges from the germline segment, which might be a read error. The V gene is TRBV27, the J gene TRBJ1-5; D is perhaps TRBD1 (6 bases). The V gene's germline CDR1 is MNHEY and CDR2 SMNVEV (reference sequence). The CDR3 has 17 amino acids. The CDR3 here is CVSSLSRLGALWAPQHF. The CDR3 nucleotides read TGTGTCAGCAGTTTATCGAGATTGGGGGCTCTCTGGGCGCCCCAGCATTTT.

The rearrangement links TRBV9 to TRBJ1-5, with a possible D match to TRBD1 (6 bases). The length of the CDR3 is 13 residues. V gave up 0 bases and J gave up 5 bases, with 6 bases separating them. The germline CDR1 and CDR2 sequences are SGDLS and YYNGEE. CDR3 in amino acids: CASSVGQDQPQHF. The CDR3 DNA reads as TGTGCCAGCAGCGTAGGACAGGATCAGCCCCAGCATTTT.

The CDR3 region has the DNA TGTGCCAGCAGCGTAGCTTGGGGAATCGGGGGGGGCGAGAAAAACATTCAGTACTTC. As protein: CASSVAWGIGGGEKNIQYF. This rearrangement joins TRBV9 to TRBJ2-4; 8 positions match TRBD2. J gave up 4 bases and V 0 bases, and 15 bases lay outside the gene matches. Germline CDR1 SGDLS, CDR2 YYNGEE. The CDR3 runs to 19 residues.

The genes are TRBV19 and TRBJ2-3; 8 positions match TRBD2. Germline CDR1 LNHDA, CDR2 SQIVND (reference sequence). The CDR3 has 14 amino acids. Germline trimming cut 9 bases from V and 1 base from J; bases unmatched to any gene: 6. CDR3 nucleotides: TGTGCCAGCGAAAGCGGGGGCCGCACAGATACGCAGTATTTT. It specifies CASESGGRTDTQYF.